This T cell receptor (beta chain) is from a study of neurological immune-mediated disorders. A 10-nucleotide random UMI tagged transcripts in template-switch 5'RACE cDNA synthesis. MiXCR, run by TCRdb on the 5' RACE reads, gives a single entry per CDR3 protein. The sample carries tens of thousands of distinct CDR3 sequences, 3.4% recorded once. This clonotype was picked up many times. V was cut by 4 bases and J by 2 bases, with 15 bases left in between. This CDR3 comprises 15 residues. Germline CDR1 SGHVS, CDR2 FQNEAQ. The specimen sequenced was PBMCs. The TCR was taken from a man aged 40-49 years with multiple sclerosis. The chain employs TRBV7-8 and TRBJ2-7; D is possibly TRBD1 or TRBD2 (5 bases each). This CDR3 is CASSSPGRGTYEQYF. CDR3 in DNA: TGTGCCAGCAGCTCGCCGGGACGGGGAACCTACGAGCAGTACTTC.